The entry below gives a single T cell receptor beta chain sequence along with its context. This entry belongs to a study of blood T cell repertoires in COVID-19. Original data processing: Amplification from reference gene primers served as the basis for estimated nucleated cell counts. Some clones are missing from TCRdb's copy, which holds only in-frame ones; the method was immunoSEQ multiplex PCR. From that table come the V and J calls and clone size; the DNA was used to work out D and trimming. The table includes 130,000 or so clones, over 60% detected once. Looked up from germline, CDR1 is SGDLS and CDR2 is YYNGEE. The V end was cut by 2 bases, the J end by 5 bases, with 14 bases between. This CDR3 has 14 residues.

The TCR originated in a human donor in a cohort sampled during active COVID-19. Sequencing input: peripheral blood. The J gene is TRBJ2-7, the V gene TRBV9; TRBD1 might be the D (6 bases). This chain's CDR3 is CASSVGQGINEQYF. DNA of the CDR3: TGTGCCAGCAGCGTGGGGCAGGGGATCAACGAGCAGTACTTC.